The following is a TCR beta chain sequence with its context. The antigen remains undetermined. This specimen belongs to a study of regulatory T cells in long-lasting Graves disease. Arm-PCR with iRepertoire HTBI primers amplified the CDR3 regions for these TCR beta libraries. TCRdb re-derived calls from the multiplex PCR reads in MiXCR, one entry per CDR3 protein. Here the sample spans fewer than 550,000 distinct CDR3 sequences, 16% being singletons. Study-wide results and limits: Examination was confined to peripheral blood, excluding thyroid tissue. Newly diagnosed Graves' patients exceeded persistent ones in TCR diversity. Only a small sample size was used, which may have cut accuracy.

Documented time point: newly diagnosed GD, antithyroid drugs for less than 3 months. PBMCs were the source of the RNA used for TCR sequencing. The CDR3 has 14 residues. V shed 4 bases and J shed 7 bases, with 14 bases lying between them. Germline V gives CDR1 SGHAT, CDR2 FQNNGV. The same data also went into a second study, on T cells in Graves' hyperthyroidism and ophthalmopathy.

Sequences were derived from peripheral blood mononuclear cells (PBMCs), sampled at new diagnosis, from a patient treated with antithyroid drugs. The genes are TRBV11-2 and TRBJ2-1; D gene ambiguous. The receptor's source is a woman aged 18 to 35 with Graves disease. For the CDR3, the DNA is TGTGCCAGCAGCTGGGCCCGATCTGGGAATGAGCAGTTCTTC. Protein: CASSWARSGNEQFF. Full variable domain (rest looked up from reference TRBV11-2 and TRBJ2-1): EAGVAQSPRYKIIEKRQSVAFWCNPISGHATLYWYQQILGQGPKLLIQFQNNGVVDDSQLPKDRFSAERLKGVDSTLKIQPAKLEDSAVYLCASSWARSGNEQFFGPGTRLTVL.